These 16 T cell receptor beta chains share one sample of origin, sequenced in a study of a mutant IDH1 vaccine in newly diagnosed glioma. Their antigens remain unidentified. This sample's time point: week 47, end of study. Each dose of the vaccine consisted of 300 ug of mutant IDH1 20-mer peptide, with topical imiquimod. TCRdb's copy holds only in-frame clones and misses some; the assay was immunoSEQ multiplex PCR. The sample shows over 75,000 clones, 80% to 90% of them seen only once. The specimen was PBMCs, collected from a glioma patient whose treatment included an IDH1 peptide vaccine. Every receptor here comes from a man between 40 and 49 years old with glioma.

The chain uses TRBV28 and TRBJ1-4; unclear D gene. Deletions cut 2 bases from V and 4 bases from J, with 11 bases between. This CDR3 has 15 amino acids. Per the germline V gene, CDR1 is MDHEN and CDR2 is SYDVKM. As DNA, the CDR3 is TGTGCCAGCAGTTTAAGCGTCATGAGTAATGAAAAACTGTTTTTT. Translated, it gives CASSLSVMSNEKLFF.

The V call is TRBV11-2, the J call TRBJ2-7; no firm D call. CDR3 length equals 15 residues. CDR1 and CDR2 (germline): SGHAT, FQNNGV. Trimming removed 5 bases at V and 2 bases at J, with 16 bases between. The CDR3 DNA follows: TGTGCCAGCAGCCCTACCACTGGCAGGACCTACGAGCAGTACTTC. This sequence encodes CASSPTTGRTYEQYF.

The chain uses TRBV10-3 and TRBJ1-2, with D hard to call. Germline V gene data show CDR1 as ENHRY and CDR2 as SYGVKD. The V end lost 7 bases, the J end lost 3 bases, and 9 bases lay between the germline ends. The CDR3 length is 12 residues. The CDR3 reads CAINSGDYGYTF. The CDR3 nucleotides read TGTGCCATCAACTCGGGAGACTATGGCTACACCTTC.

This rearrangement joins TRBV6-5 to TRBJ1-2; possibly TRBD1 for D (5 bases). Deletions cut 5 bases from V and 4 bases from J, with 14 bases between. The CDR3 has 14 amino acids. Germline V CDR1 and CDR2: MNHEY, SVGAGI. CDR3 protein: CASSRQHPGYGYTF. DNA of the CDR3: TGTGCCAGCAGTCGACAGCATCCTGGCTATGGCTACACCTTC.

This clone was detected a few times. The rearrangement uses TRBV18 and TRBJ1-1; 7 bases match TRBD1. The J segment lost 0 bases and the V segment lost 5 bases, leaving 3 bases of the junction unmatched. The CDR3 is 14 amino acids. Per germline, CDR1 KGHSH and CDR2 LQKENI. The CDR3 region has the DNA TGTGCCAGCTCAGCGGGACAGATGAACACTGAAGCTTTCTTT. It specifies CASSAGQMNTEAFF.

This chain connects TRBV6-1 to TRBJ1-3, with D unresolved. V was pared by 2 bases and J by 3 bases, with 14 bases between. The germline CDR1 and CDR2 sequences are MNHNS and SASEGT. CDR3 size: 16 residues. This CDR3 reads CASSESGHRIGNTIYF. The CDR3 region has the DNA TGTGCCAGCAGTGAAAGTGGCCACCGAATTGGAAACACCATATATTTT.

The chain combines TRBV9 with TRBJ1-5; D gene ambiguous. The CDR3 covers 16 residues. V shed 0 bases and J shed 0 bases, with 10 bases lying between them. Germline CDR1 and CDR2: SGDLS and YYNGEE. The CDR3 here is CASSVEGRPSNQPQHF. The CDR3 DNA follows: TGTGCCAGCAGCGTAGAAGGGCGGCCTAGCAATCAGCCCCAGCATTTT.

The rearrangement uses TRBV5-1 and TRBJ2-3; D unresolved. Germline values: CDR1 SGHRS, CDR2 YFSETQ. The CDR3 contains 16 residues. The ends were cut back, 4 bases at V and 2 bases at J, with 17 bases in the middle. CDR3 sequence (DNA): TGCGCCAGCAGCATCTACACGAGAGGCGTCACAGATACGCAGTATTTT. Protein product: CASSIYTRGVTDTQYF.

The chain has TRBV5-4 and TRBJ2-1, with D possibly TRBD1 on 6 matching bases. The CDR3 totals 15 residues. V was shortened by 4 bases and J by 6 bases, with 17 bases between the two germline ends. CDR1 is SGHNT, CDR2 YYREEE, per germline (reference sequence). CDR3 bases: TGTGCCAGCAGCCCCCCAGGGGTTCCCGCCAATGAGCAGTTCTTC. Its translation is CASSPPGVPANEQFF.

The chain links TRBV7-2 to TRBJ2-7, with 9 nucleotides matching TRBD2. Germline V gene lookup returns CDR1 SGHTA and CDR2 FQGNSA. Trimming at V came to 1 base and at J to 0 bases, leaving 13 bases not matched to a gene. The CDR3 totals 19 residues. The CDR3 bases are TGTGCCAGCAGCTTAGGGGTGGCGGGAGGGCCACCTATCTCCTACGAGCAGTACTTC. This sequence encodes CASSLGVAGGPPISYEQYF.

This chain links TRBV5-5 with TRBJ1-4; 7 nucleotides align to TRBD1. The germline gives CDR1 SGHKS, CDR2 YYEKEE (reference sequence). V dropped 0 bases and J dropped 5; count of bases not matched to a gene: 4. The CDR3 consists of 15 residues. The CDR3 nucleotides are TGTGCCAGCAGCTTGGCGGGGACAGAAAATGAAAAACTGTTTTTT. Protein: CASSLAGTENEKLFF.

The CDR3 protein is CASRPGADSNQPQHF. The CDR3 DNA follows: TGCGCCAGCAGACCCGGGGCAGACTCCAATCAGCCCCAGCATTTT. The chain couples TRBV5-1 to TRBJ1-5; weak D call: TRBD1 (5 bases). This CDR3 has 15 amino acids. Germline loops: CDR1 SGHRS, CDR2 YFSETQ. Trimming pared 5 bases from V and 3 bases from J, leaving 15 bases between.

The chain has TRBV6-6 and TRBJ1-1; a possible D gene is TRBD1 (5 bases). Deletions cut 2 bases from V and 4 bases from J, with 11 bases between. The CDR3 has 14 residues. Germline lookup yields CDR1 MNHNY and CDR2 SVGAGI (reference sequence). CDR3 protein: CASSYNSGTTEAFF. CDR3 nucleotides: TGTGCCAGCAGTTACAATTCAGGGACCACTGAAGCTTTCTTT.

The genes are TRBV7-9 and TRBJ2-5; D could derive from TRBD1 or TRBD2 (7 bases each). This CDR3 spans 15 amino acids. Germline assignment: CDR1 SEHNR and CDR2 FQNEAQ (reference sequence). Trimming took off 7 bases at V and 0 bases at J, with 15 bases between the two ends. CDR3 in DNA: TGTGCCAGCACCTGGGGAGGGGGCTACCAAGAGACCCAGTACTTC. As protein: CASTWGGGYQETQYF. Using reference TRBV7-9 and TRBJ2-5 for the parts outside the CDR3, the full variable domain is DTGVSQNPRHKITKRGQNVTFRCDPISEHNRLYWYRQTLGQGPEFLTYFQNEAQLEKSRLLSDRFSAERPKGSFSTLEIQRTEQGDSAMYLCASTWGGGYQETQYFGPGTRLLVL.

This clone was counted a few times. V usage is TRBV9 and J usage is TRBJ2-5, with 10 bases that match TRBD2. Trimming at V came to 3 bases and at J to 2 bases, leaving 7 bases not matched to a gene. CDR1 is SGDLS and CDR2 is YYNGEE in the germline V gene. There are 16 residues in the CDR3. The CDR3: CASSAARTSGQETQYF. The CDR3, as DNA: TGTGCCAGCAGCGCAGCCCGGACTAGCGGACAAGAGACCCAGTACTTC.

There are a few counts of this clone. This rearrangement joins TRBV7-9 to TRBJ1-5; 7 nucleotides agree with TRBD1. The CDR3 has 13 amino acids. Trimming removed 5 bases from V and 6 bases from J; junction bases left unmatched: 4. Per the germline V gene, CDR1 is SEHNR and CDR2 is FQNEAQ (reference sequence). CDR3 sequence reads: CASSPDRAQPQHF. CDR3 nucleotides: TGTGCCAGCAGCCCCGACAGGGCTCAGCCCCAGCATTTT.